The 7 T cell receptor beta chains below all came from one sample that was sequenced in a study of regulatory T cells in long-lasting Graves disease (dated by TCRdb to about 2021). The time point label, as the study defines it: newly diagnosed GD, antithyroid drugs for less than 3 months. For both TCR sequencing and RNA sequencing, RNA was extracted from PBMCs in TRIzol. Receptors were amplified or captured by multiplex PCR. Sequencing was performed on an Illumina HiSeq 4000. To build TCR beta libraries, CDR3 regions were amplified by Arm-PCR using iRepertoire HTBI primers. In-frame beta chains were kept once TCRdb had trimmed the public reads at Q25 with fastp and called clones with MiXCR. Each entry merges the rows of one CDR3 protein and shows their most common DNA and genes. This sample has about half a million distinct CDR3 sequences in its table, and around 13% of those were observed once. Roughly 8.2% of the sample lies in the top ten.

This same sample was also part of a study on T cells in Graves' hyperthyroidism and ophthalmopathy.

The sample here was peripheral blood mononuclear cells (PBMCs), taken at new diagnosis, from a patient treated with antithyroid drugs. The receptors were sampled from a woman aged 25 to 39 with Graves disease. Donor details come from another sample of the same person, matched by shared clones.

This clonotype has ten or more counts. The V gene is TRBV4-3, the J gene TRBJ2-1; 8 bases map to TRBD1. V dropped 0 bases and J dropped 12; count of bases not matched to a gene: 13. Per the germline V gene, CDR1 is LGHNA and CDR2 is YSLEER. The CDR3 is 16 residues long. The CDR3 loop is CASSQDRGQATWGQFF. For the CDR3, the DNA is TGCGCCAGCAGCCAAGATCGGGGACAGGCTACTTGGGGGCAGTTCTTC.

The J gene is TRBJ1-3, the V gene TRBV29-1; 9 positions match TRBD1. CDR1 and CDR2 from the germline V gene are SQVTM and ANQGSEA. The CDR3 covers 15 residues. Unmatched junction bases numbered 4, after V lost 4 bases and J lost 0 bases. CDR3 nucleotides: TGCAGCGTTGGGACAGGGGCCAACTCTGGAAACACCATATATTTT. It translates to CSVGTGANSGNTIYF.

Only a few counts were recorded for this clonotype. The V call is TRBV2, the J call TRBJ1-4, with unresolved D. From germline, CDR1 is SNHLY and CDR2 FYNNEI. This CDR3 comprises 13 residues. Deletions cut 6 bases from V and 6 bases from J, with 11 bases between. Here the CDR3 reads CASSGRRHEKLFF. The DNA of the CDR3 is TGTGCCAGCAGCGGCAGGCGCCATGAAAAACTGTTTTTT.

The chain is built from TRBV18 and TRBJ2-5; D gene unclear. Germline CDR1 and CDR2: KGHSH and LQKENI. The CDR3 runs 13 residues. Trimming shortened V by 6 bases and J by 1 base, and 9 bases separated the two germline ends. The CDR3 nucleotides are TGTGCCAGCTCTGGGCTAATCCAAGAGACCCAGTACTTC. Its protein is CASSGLIQETQYF.

This clonotype was seen many times. The V call is TRBV19, the J call TRBJ2-5; TRBD2 matches 14 bases. The junction had 7 bases not matched to a gene; V was cut back by 5 bases and J by 5 bases. CDR3 length equals 16 residues. Germline CDR1 is LNHDA and CDR2 is SQIVND (reference sequence). CDR3 sequence: CASSPRGLAGVETQYF. CDR3 bases: TGTGCCAGTAGTCCAAGGGGACTAGCGGGAGTGGAGACCCAGTACTTC.

This clonotype was observed many times. The rearrangement joins TRBV6-1 to TRBJ2-3, with 7 bases aligning to TRBD1. With V trimmed by 10 bases and J by 2 bases, 9 bases remained unmatched. CDR3 length: 14 residues. Germline V CDR1 and CDR2: MNHNS, SASEGT. CDR3 in amino acids: CATQPGQYTDTQYF. Here the CDR3 DNA reads TGTGCCACTCAACCGGGACAGTACACAGATACGCAGTATTTT.

The V call is TRBV19, the J call TRBJ2-1; 7 nucleotides match TRBD1. V dropped 6 bases and J dropped 7; count of bases not matched to a gene: 12. The V gene's germline CDR1 is LNHDA and CDR2 SQIVND (reference sequence). The CDR3 has 15 residues. The CDR3 DNA reads TGTGCCAGTAGATTGGGAAGGGGGCTCGTTAATGAGCAGTTCTTC. The encoded protein is CASRLGRGLVNEQFF.